This TCR beta chain is drawn from a study of blood T cells in healthy people across ages. Primed by a sample-barcoded 5' primer and a J-beta primer mix, a second PCR proceeded for about 7 to 11 cycles. A single record per CDR3 protein comes from TCRdb applying MiXCR to the 5' RACE reads. The sample holds some 900,000 distinct CDR3 sequences, under 50% seen once. Trimming removed 5 bases from V and 14 bases from J, with 16 bases in between. The CDR3 is made up of 13 amino acids. CDR1 SEHNR and CDR2 FQNEAQ come from the germline V gene (reference sequence). This sequence was found in a young man in good health. Input material: blood. The chain employs TRBV7-9 and TRBJ1-6; possibly TRBD1 for D (5 bases). CDR3 nucleotide sequence: TGTGCCAGCAGCCCTCAGGGCGTTCGGACCCTCCACTTT. Translating gives CASSPQGVRTLHF.